The clone carrying this TCR beta chain was counted between two and nine times. The antigen remains undetermined. TCRdb reanalysed the 5' RACE reads using MiXCR and keeps one entry per CDR3 protein. This sample has 300,000 to 350,000 distinct CDR3 sequences, with approximately 13% found just once. The entry originates in a study of identical twins. Study-wide points: Beta out-of-frame sequences showed weaker excess twin sharing. Monozygotic twins shared more out-of-frame TCR alpha than recombination models predicted.

These sequences were also reported in another study, on yellow fever vaccine responses in identical twins.

The clonotype originates from a woman younger than 30 in good health. The sample was CD8+ T cells sorted from blood.

The CDR3, as DNA: TGTGCCAGCAGTTTATGGACAGTCCGCGCCTACGAGCAGTACTTC. This encodes CASSLWTVRAYEQYF. The V call is TRBV28, the J call TRBJ2-7; D perhaps matches TRBD1 (5 bases). The length of the CDR3 is 15 residues. Germline CDR1 reads MDHEN; CDR2 reads SYDVKM. V lost 0 bases to trimming and J lost 2 bases, with 11 bases between them.